Below, 2 T cell receptor beta chains from the same sample are listed, as sequenced in a study of cytomegalovirus exposure and HLA in healthy donors. This PCR relied on a set of 60 Vbeta primers and 13 Jbeta primers. Here immunoSEQ multiplex PCR was the method, and the copy in TCRdb shows in-frame clones only, minus some. The sample holds about 160,000 clones; around 84% are singletons and the top ten take approximately 1.9%. The sequencing sample was made of PBMCs. These receptors all stem from a man aged 18 to 29 in good health and CMV-seronegative.

In this sample, this clone turned up a few times. The CDR3 loop is CATFTGGDKYEQYF. CDR3 nucleotide sequence: TGTGCCACCTTTACAGGGGGGGATAAGTACGAGCAGTACTTC. The chain recombines TRBV2 with TRBJ2-7, with D possibly matching TRBD1 (8 bases). The CDR3 is 14 amino acids. Germline CDR1 reads SNHLY; CDR2 reads FYNNEI. V lost 10 bases and J 4 bases, leaving 20 bases between the germline ends. The full variable domain, completed using reference TRBV2 and TRBJ2-7, is EPEVTQTPSHQVTQMGQEVILRCVPISNHLYFYWYRQILGQKVEFLVSFYNNEISEKSEIFDDQFSVERPDGSNFTLKIRSTKLEDSAMYFCATFTGGDKYEQYFGPGTRLTVT.

The chain links TRBV7-7 to TRBJ2-1, with 7 positions matching TRBD1. CDR3 length: 13 residues. V dropped 5 bases and J dropped 5; count of bases not matched to a gene: 3. Germline V CDR1 and CDR2: SSHAT, FNYEAQ (reference sequence). Here the CDR3 reads CASSRGTDNEQFF. CDR3 sequence (DNA): TGTGCCAGCAGCCGAGGGACAGACAATGAGCAGTTCTTC. Looking up the rest from reference TRBV7-7 and TRBJ2-1 gives the full variable domain: GAGVSQSPRYKVTKRGQDVTLRCDPISSHATLYWYQQALGQGPEFLTYFNYEAQPDKSGLPSDRFSAERPEGSISTLTIQRTEQRDSAMYRCASSRGTDNEQFFGPGTRLTVL.